Each of the 17 T cell receptor beta chains below was sequenced from the same sample in a study of blood T cell repertoires in COVID-19. Repertoires were generated with immunoSEQ multiplex PCR, while TCRdb's copy carries only in-frame clones and drops some. The sample consists of 650,000 to 800,000 clones, 75% to 90% of them appearing once. Sequencing was carried out using peripheral blood. These receptors all stem from a woman between 18 and 30 years old with acute or convalescent COVID-19.

This chain connects TRBV7-6 to TRBJ2-3; 10 bases match TRBD1. Trimming cost V 5 bases and J 3 bases; bases outside gene matches: 8. Germline CDR1 and CDR2: SGHVS and FNYEAQ. This CDR3 contains 16 residues. CDR3 DNA sequence: TGTGCCAGCAGCCCCCGCCGGGACAGGGGAACAGATACGCAGTATTTT. Translation gives CASSPRRDRGTDTQYF.

This chain joins TRBV3-1 (or the pseudogene TRBV3-2) and TRBJ1-3, with D unresolved. From germline, CDR1 is LGHDT and CDR2 YNNKEL (reference sequence). This CDR3 has 14 amino acids. The V end lost 2 bases, the J end lost 4 bases, and 9 bases lay between the germline ends. The CDR3 nucleotides read TGTGCCAGCAGCCAACACGGAGGAGGAAACACCATATATTTT. Its protein product is CASSQHGGGNTIYF.

The chain is built from TRBV7-2 and TRBJ2-5; tentative D call: TRBD1 (5 bases). Trimming left V 0 bases short and J 5 bases short, with 13 bases between. Germline V gives CDR1 SGHTA, CDR2 FQGNSA. The CDR3 loop spans 15 amino acids. CDR3 amino acids: CASSLALGRSETQYF. CDR3 coding DNA: TGTGCCAGCAGCTTAGCGCTGGGGCGGTCGGAGACCCAGTACTTC.

The V and J genes are TRBV6-2 or TRBV6-3 and TRBJ2-2, with 8 positions matching TRBD2. This CDR3 contains 15 residues. The junction had 4 bases not matched to a gene; V was cut back by 0 bases and J by 7 bases. Germline CDR1 and CDR2: MNHEY and SVGEGT. The CDR3 reads CASSYSTSVNGELFF. DNA of the CDR3: TGTGCCAGCAGTTACTCGACTAGCGTTAACGGGGAGCTGTTTTTT.

The rearrangement joins TRBV12-5 to TRBJ1-1, with a possible D match to TRBD1 (5 bases). CDR3 size: 13 residues. Germline V gene lookup returns CDR1 LGHNT and CDR2 FRNRAP. V lost 7 bases and J lost 4, with 13 bases in between. As DNA, the CDR3 is TGTGCTAGTGCCGTCTTGGGGCCCACTGAAGCTTTCTTT. It encodes CASAVLGPTEAFF.

This rearrangement joins TRBV24-1 to TRBJ2-3; 7 bases align to TRBD1. The CDR3 is made up of 17 amino acids. Germline V gene lookup returns CDR1 KGHDR and CDR2 SFDVKD. The trim removed 6 bases at V and 0 bases at J, leaving 11 bases unmatched. The CDR3 spells CATSTQTGALSTDTQYF. In DNA form, the CDR3 reads TGTGCCACCAGTACCCAAACAGGGGCCCTTAGCACAGATACGCAGTATTTT.

The J gene is TRBJ2-7, the V gene TRBV14, with no clear D. CDR3 length: 15 amino acids. Per germline, CDR1 SGHDN and CDR2 FVKESK. The V gene lost 2 bases and the J gene lost 5 bases, with 16 bases spanning the gap. The DNA for the CDR3 is TGTGCCAGCAGCCAAACTCCCCTAAAGAGCCACGAGCAGTACTTC. It encodes CASSQTPLKSHEQYF.

This chain uses TRBV29-1 with TRBJ1-2; D gene uncertain. The V end was cut by 5 bases, the J end by 7 bases, with 23 bases between. This CDR3 has 15 amino acids. CDR1 and CDR2 from the germline V gene are SQVTM and ANQGSEA. CDR3 region: CSVSILGEREVGYTF. The CDR3 nucleotides read TGCAGCGTTTCTATACTTGGCGAAAGGGAGGTTGGCTACACCTTC.

This chain connects TRBV6-2 or TRBV6-3 to TRBJ2-3, with TRBD2 matching 7 bases. V was clipped by 6 bases and J by 2 bases; unmatched bases: 8. Germline V lookup: CDR1 MNHEY, CDR2 SVGEGT. CDR3 size: 15 residues. The CDR3, as DNA: TGTGCCAGCAGCCTCAGCGGGGCGGCCACAGATACGCAGTATTTT. It is translated as CASSLSGAATDTQYF.

The chain has TRBV6-5 and TRBJ1-1; no clear D gene. The ends were cut back, 9 bases at V and 12 bases at J, with 20 bases in the middle. The CDR3 has 12 amino acids. Germline CDR1 MNHEY, CDR2 SVGAGI. In DNA form, the CDR3 reads TGTGCCAGGTCGGGGATCCGGGTCATGCCTTTCTTT. Translating gives CARSGIRVMPFF.

This clone was seen a handful of times. A junction end diverges from the germline sequence, so it may reflect a read error. This chain connects TRBV3-1 (or the pseudogene TRBV3-2) to TRBJ1-1, with D uncertain. Germline V gene sequence: CDR1 LGHDT, CDR2 YNNKEL (reference sequence). The CDR3 extends over 11 amino acids. CDR3 protein: CASSQDQVRTF. The CDR3 DNA reads TGTGCCAGCAGCCAAGATCAGGTCAGAACTTTT.

This clone is deemed medium-sized. This chain links TRBV10-3 with TRBJ1-2, with a tentative D call TRBD1 (6 bases). The germline gives CDR1 ENHRY, CDR2 SYGVKD. This CDR3 is built from 15 residues. V was trimmed by 0 bases and J by 4 bases, leaving 12 bases between them. The CDR3 loop is CAISESPDRLYGYTF. In DNA, the CDR3 is TGTGCCATCAGTGAGTCCCCGGACAGACTCTATGGCTACACCTTC.

This sequence joins TRBV27 and TRBJ1-2; a possible D gene is TRBD1 (6 bases). V dropped 8 bases and J dropped 4 bases, with 14 bases sitting between them. The CDR3 runs 13 residues. The germline V gene encodes CDR1 MNHEY and CDR2 SMNVEV (reference sequence). The CDR3 protein is CASFGTSPYGYTF. The CDR3 region has the DNA TGTGCCAGCTTTGGGACATCCCCCTATGGCTACACCTTC.

The chain employs TRBV6-5 and TRBJ2-7, with D possibly matching TRBD1 (6 bases). The CDR3 runs to 10 residues. CDR1 MNHEY and CDR2 SVGAGI come from the germline V gene. The V end was cut by 7 bases, the J end by 8 bases, with 9 bases between. In nucleotides, the CDR3 is TGTGCCAGCATTCAGGGGCAGCAGTACTTC. Its protein product is CASIQGQQYF.

On this clone itself: This same CDR3 is encoded by further DNA sequences in the sample. The gene calls are TRBV2 and TRBJ1-1, with TRBD1 matching over 7 bases. V dropped 4 bases and J dropped 1; count of bases not matched to a gene: 0. The CDR3 is made up of 13 amino acids. Germline V CDR1 and CDR2: SNHLY, FYNNEI. For the CDR3, the DNA is TGTGCCAGCAGTGGGGACAGGAACACTGAAGCTTTCTTT. Translating gives CASSGDRNTEAFF.

This sequence joins TRBV27 and TRBJ2-2, with D tentatively TRBD1 (6 bases). The CDR3 contains 16 residues. Trimming removed 1 base from V and 0 bases from J, with 9 bases in between. The germline CDR1 and CDR2 sequences are MNHEY and SMNVEV (reference sequence). DNA of the CDR3: TGTGCCAGCAGTTTATGGGGGACAACGAACACCGGGGAGCTGTTTTTT. Its protein is CASSLWGTTNTGELFF.

The chain couples TRBV12-5 to TRBJ1-1; no firm D call. Trimming stripped 0 bases from V and 0 bases from J, with 11 bases between. The germline gives CDR1 LGHNT, CDR2 FRNRAP. This CDR3 is 16 amino acids long. CDR3 loop: CASGLVLGGLNTEAFF. The CDR3 coding sequence is TGTGCTAGTGGTTTGGTACTCGGAGGGCTGAACACTGAAGCTTTCTTT.